This T cell receptor beta chain comes out of a study of cytomegalovirus exposure and HLA in healthy donors. Note on this clone: Its specificity is unknown.

Study-wide points: Most sequenced TCRs were rare (though some public TCRs occurred in many donors).

Germline CDR1 reads MDHEN; CDR2 reads SYDVKM. This CDR3 spans 14 amino acids. V shed 6 bases and J shed 4 bases, with 15 bases lying between them. The primer mix had 60 Vbeta and 13 Jbeta primers. Only in-frame clones appear in the TCRdb table, and some are missing; sequencing was by immunoSEQ multiplex PCR. The sample holds 150,000 to 200,000 clones, roughly an eighth seen once. The V and J genes are TRBV28 and TRBJ1-2, with D perhaps matching TRBD1 (5 bases). This receptor was taken from a man aged 50-59 years in good health and CMV-seropositive. The specimen was PBMCs. The CDR3 sequence is CASSKGSGAYGYTF. CDR3 DNA sequence: TGTGCCAGCAGCAAGGGATCTGGGGCCTATGGCTACACCTTC.